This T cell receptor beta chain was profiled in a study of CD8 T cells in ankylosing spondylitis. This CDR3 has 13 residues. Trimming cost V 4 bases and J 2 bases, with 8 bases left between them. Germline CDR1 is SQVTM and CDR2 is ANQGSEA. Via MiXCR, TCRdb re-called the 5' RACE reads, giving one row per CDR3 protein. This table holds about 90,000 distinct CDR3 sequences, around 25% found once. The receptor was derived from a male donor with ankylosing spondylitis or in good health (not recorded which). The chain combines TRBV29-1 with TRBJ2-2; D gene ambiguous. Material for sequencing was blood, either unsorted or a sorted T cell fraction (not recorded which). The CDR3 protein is CSVGVSNTGELFF. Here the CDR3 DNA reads TGCAGCGTTGGAGTCAGCAACACCGGGGAGCTGTTTTTT.